Following are 3 T cell receptor beta chains from one sample sequenced in a study of shared clonotypes between healthy human individuals. TCRdb's copy holds only in-frame clones and misses some; the assay was immunoSEQ multiplex PCR. This repertoire shows roughly 2 million clones, around 95% found once; its top ten account for 0.13%. Specimen: naive CD4+ T cells sorted from blood. The subset: CD45RA+ positively selected. The receptors shown here come from a man between 18 and 35 years old in good health.

The genes are TRBV5-1 and TRBJ1-4; 9 bases line up with TRBD1. The CDR3 extends over 17 amino acids. Germline CDR1 reads SGHRS; CDR2 reads YFSETQ. V lost 0 bases to trimming and J lost 3 bases; unmatched junction nucleotides: 6. CDR3 DNA: TGCGCCAGCAGCTTGGTAGGGACAGGGCCGCCTAATGAAAAACTGTTTTTT. Its protein product is CASSLVGTGPPNEKLFF.

The V call is TRBV7-2, the J call TRBJ1-4; D unclear. Per the germline V gene, CDR1 is SGHTA and CDR2 is FQGNSA. The CDR3 loop spans 15 amino acids. Trimming removed 8 bases from V and 0 bases from J, with 13 bases in between. The CDR3 DNA follows: TGTGCCAGCGCCCTGACGGGAGCAACTAATGAAAAACTGTTTTTT. Translated: CASALTGATNEKLFF.

J is TRBJ2-7 and V is TRBV18, with 8 nucleotides matching TRBD2. This CDR3 comprises 14 residues. Per germline, CDR1 KGHSH and CDR2 LQKENI. Trimming removed 6 bases from V and 6 bases from J; junction bases left unmatched: 10. CDR3 coding DNA: TGTGCCAGCTCCCGCGGGGAGCGGGGGTCCGAGCAGTACTTC. Translating gives CASSRGERGSEQYF.